A selection of T cell receptor beta chains follows, all from one sample in a study of T cells in Graves' hyperthyroidism and ophthalmopathy. Each CDR3 protein gets one entry after TCRdb re-called the multiplex PCR reads with MiXCR. The profile shows roughly 510,000 distinct CDR3 sequences, approximately 48% of them singletons. The sequenced sample consisted of peripheral blood or thyroid tissue (not recorded which). These receptors originate from an adult woman with Graves' disease, either hyperthyroidism or ophthalmopathy (not recorded which). CDR3s include the opening cysteine and the closing phenylalanine or tryptophan. D genes are given only for firm matches. A clone size is listed for some rows: how often the clone was seen (once, few, many), or a class if it is expanded.

d_gene	j_gene	abundance	v_gene	CDR3aa	CDR3nt
.	TRBJ2-7	once	TRBV20-1	CSATRLSYEQYF	TGCAGTGCTACTAGACTTTCCTACGAGCAGTACTTC
.	TRBJ1-5	.	TRBV12-3/TRBV12-4	CASNPDGFNQPQHF	TGTGCCAGCAATCCGGACGGATTCAATCAGCCCCAGCATTTT
TRBD1	TRBJ2-7	.	TRBV7-9	CASNHGQAYEQYF	TGTGCCAGCAACCATGGACAGGCGTACGAGCAGTACTTC
TRBD1	TRBJ2-5	many	TRBV7-2	CASSLAGQGETQYF	TGTGCCAGCAGCTTAGCGGGACAGGGGGAGACCCAGTACTTC
TRBD1	TRBJ1-1	.	TRBV24-1	CATSDLQGAKGDTEAFF	TGTGCCACCAGTGATTTACAGGGGGCGAAAGGAGACACTGAAGCTTTCTTT
.	TRBJ1-6	many	TRBV9	CASSVAAGSYNSPLHF	TGTGCCAGCAGCGTAGCCGCAGGCTCCTATAATTCACCCCTCCACTTT
.	TRBJ1-1	many	TRBV7-3	CASSSRGGAEAFF	TGTGCCAGCAGCTCAAGAGGGGGTGCTGAAGCTTTCTTT
TRBD1	TRBJ1-2	.	TRBV3-1	CASSRQGGANGYTF	TGTGCCAGCAGCCGCCAAGGGGGCGCGAATGGCTACACCTTC
TRBD1	TRBJ2-7	.	TRBV2	CASSDPGQGADEQYF	TGTGCCAGCAGTGACCCGGGACAGGGGGCGGACGAGCAGTACTTC
.	TRBJ2-5	.	TRBV10-3	CAISARIGFETQYF	TGTGCCATCAGTGCTAGGATCGGTTTCGAGACCCAGTACTTC
.	TRBJ1-1	.	TRBV28	CASRLYSEAFF	TGTGCCAGCAGGTTGTATTCTGAAGCTTTCTTT
.	TRBJ1-1	.	TRBV7-9	CASSLGVAEAFF	TGTGCCAGCAGCTTAGGGGTGGCTGAAGCTTTCTTT
TRBD1	TRBJ1-4	.	TRBV19	CASSGRTGELEKLFF	TGTGCCAGTAGTGGAAGGACAGGGGAACTAGAAAAACTGTTTTTT
TRBD2	TRBJ2-7	.	TRBV20-1	CSARGGYRGGYEQYF	TGCAGTGCTAGAGGCGGCTACCGGGGGGGCTACGAGCAGTACTTC
.	TRBJ1-4	few	TRBV29-1	CSVRQTEKLFF	TGCAGCGTGAGACAGACTGAAAAACTGTTTTTT
TRBD1	TRBJ1-6	.	TRBV7-9	CASSHRDRASYNSPLHF	TGTGCCAGCAGCCACCGGGACAGGGCTTCCTATAATTCACCCCTCCACTTT
TRBD2	TRBJ2-5	many	TRBV20-1	CSARSGSSGQETQYF	TGCAGTGCTAGATCCGGGTCTAGCGGCCAAGAGACCCAGTACTTC
.	TRBJ1-1	many	TRBV4-1	CASSQRGGRTEAFF	TGCGCCAGCAGCCAGCGAGGGGGGCGTACTGAAGCTTTCTTT
.	TRBJ2-5	.	TRBV7-2	CASSSGGQYQETQYF	TGTGCCAGCAGCTCGGGGGGCCAGTACCAAGAGACCCAGTACTTC
.	TRBJ2-7	.	TRBV29-1	CSVGETSEQYF	TGCAGCGTTGGGGAAACCTCCGAGCAGTACTTC
TRBD1	TRBJ1-6	.	TRBV7-9	CASSPPSGSYDGLTGGPLHF	TGTGCCAGCAGCCCCCCTTCGGGTTCCTACGACGGACTTACAGGGGGACCCCTCCACTTT
TRBD2	TRBJ2-5	.	TRBV28	CATQDSGREETQYF	TGTGCCACCCAAGACTCGGGGAGGGAAGAGACCCAGTACTTC
.	TRBJ1-1	.	TRBV29-1	CSVARGTTEAFF	TGCAGCGTGGCAAGGGGGACCACTGAAGCTTTCTTT
TRBD2	TRBJ2-7	many	TRBV7-2	CASTPGGLAIYEQYF	TGTGCCAGCACACCGGGGGGACTAGCGATCTACGAGCAGTACTTC
TRBD1	TRBJ1-5	.	TRBV10-2	CASSWTGPNQPQHF	TGCGCCAGCAGTTGGACAGGGCCCAATCAGCCCCAGCATTTT
TRBD1	TRBJ2-2	many	TRBV6-6	CASSQRTGTNTGELFF	TGTGCCAGCAGCCAAAGGACAGGGACGAACACCGGGGAGCTGTTTTTT
.	TRBJ2-7	.	TRBV7-9	CASSLEWDISYEQYF	TGCGCCAGCAGCTTGGAATGGGACATCTCCTACGAGCAGTACTTC
.	TRBJ1-5	many	TRBV4-2	CASSPNQPQHF	TGTGCCAGCAGCCCTAATCAGCCCCAGCATTTT
TRBD2	TRBJ2-5	.	TRBV28	CASSPLAGGGETQYF	TGTGCCAGCAGTCCCTTAGCGGGAGGGGGAGAGACCCAGTACTTC
TRBD1	TRBJ2-7	many	TRBV10-1	CASIAGQGGTYEQYF	TGCGCCAGCATCGCGGGACAGGGGGGCACCTACGAGCAGTACTTC
.	TRBJ1-3	.	TRBV7-9	CASSLREERANTIYF	TGTGCCAGCAGCTTGCGGGAGGAACGCGCGAACACCATATATTTT
TRBD2	TRBJ2-5	once	TRBV29-1	CSAAASGSTETQYF	TGCAGTGCAGCGGCTAGCGGGAGTACAGAGACCCAGTACTTC